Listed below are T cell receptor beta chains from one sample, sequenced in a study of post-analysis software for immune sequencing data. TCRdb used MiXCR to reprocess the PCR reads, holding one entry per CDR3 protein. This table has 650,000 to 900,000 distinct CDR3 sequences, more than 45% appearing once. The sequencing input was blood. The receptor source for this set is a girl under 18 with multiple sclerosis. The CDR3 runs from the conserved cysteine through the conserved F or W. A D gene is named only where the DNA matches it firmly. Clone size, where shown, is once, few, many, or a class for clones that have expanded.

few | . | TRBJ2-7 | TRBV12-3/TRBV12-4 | TGTGCCAGCAGCCCCCGAGGGGCTTACGAGCAGTACTTC | CASSPRGAYEQYF
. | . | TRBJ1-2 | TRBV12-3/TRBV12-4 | TGTGCCAGCAGCCCGACAGGTTCTGGCTACACCTTC | CASSPTGSGYTF
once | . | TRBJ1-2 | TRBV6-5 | TGTGCCAGCAGTTACTCCTCTCCTCAGAGGGACTATGGCTACACCTTC | CASSYSSPQRDYGYTF
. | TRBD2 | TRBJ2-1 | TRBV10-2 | TGCGCCAGCAGTGAGCCTAGCGGGAGGGCTGGCCGTGAGCAGTTCTTC | CASSEPSGRAGREQFF
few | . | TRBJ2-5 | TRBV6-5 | TGTGCCAGCAGTTACTCCTGGGAGACCCAGTACTTC | CASSYSWETQYF
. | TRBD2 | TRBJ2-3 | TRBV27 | TGTGCCAGCAGTCCGACCGGGACTAGAGCAGATACGCAGTATTTT | CASSPTGTRADTQYF
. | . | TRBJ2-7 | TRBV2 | TGTGCCAGCATTGGACAAGGCTACGAGCAGTACTTC | CASIGQGYEQYF
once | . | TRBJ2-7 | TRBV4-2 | TGTGCCAGCAGCCGACAGTCGGGACGTGGTCTACGCTCCTACGAGCAGTACTTC | CASSRQSGRGLRSYEQYF
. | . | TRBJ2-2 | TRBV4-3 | TGCGCCAGCAGCCAAGACTACTTTGTATGGACCGGGGAGCTGTTTTTT | CASSQDYFVWTGELFF
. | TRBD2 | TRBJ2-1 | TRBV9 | TGTGCCAGCAGCGTAGATCGGAGCGGGGCCTACAATGAGCAGTTCTTC | CASSVDRSGAYNEQFF
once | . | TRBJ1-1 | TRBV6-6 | TGTGCCAGCAGCCACTCTCTGGCTGGTGAAGCTTTCTTT | CASSHSLAGEAFF
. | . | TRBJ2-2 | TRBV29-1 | TGCAGCGTGAACCTAGCGAACACCGGGGAGCTGTTTTTT | CSVNLANTGELFF
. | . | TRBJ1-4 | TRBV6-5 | TGTGCCAGCAGCCGGGATACCAACTTTGTAGAAAAACTGTTTTTT | CASSRDTNFVEKLFF
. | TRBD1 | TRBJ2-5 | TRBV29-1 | TGCAGCGTTGAAGGACCCGGGACAGGACGTTGGGAGACCCAGTACTTC | CSVEGPGTGRWETQYF
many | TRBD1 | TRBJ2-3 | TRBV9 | TGTGCCAGCAGCCTCTCAGGGGGAAGCACGCAGTATTTT | CASSLSGGSTQYF
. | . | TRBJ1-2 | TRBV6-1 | TGTGCCAGCAGTTCGGTCGGACCGGGGCCCTATGGCTACACCTTC | CASSSVGPGPYGYTF
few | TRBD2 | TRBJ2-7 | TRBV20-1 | TGCAGTGGACTCAGCGGGAGCTCCTACGAGCAGTACTTC | CSGLSGSSYEQYF
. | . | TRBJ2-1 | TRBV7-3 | TGTGCCAGCAGCCCCAGCGGCGGCGTCAATGAGCAGTTCTTC | CASSPSGGVNEQFF
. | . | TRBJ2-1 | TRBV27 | TGTGCCAGCAGACCCCGGCCCGGGGACACGAACCTCCGAGGCCCCTACAATGAGCAGTTCTTC | CASRPRPGDTNLRGPYNEQFF
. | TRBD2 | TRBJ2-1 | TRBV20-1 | TGCAGTGCTAATCTACCTGGCGGGAGGTCCTACAATGAGCAGTTCTTC | CSANLPGGRSYNEQFF
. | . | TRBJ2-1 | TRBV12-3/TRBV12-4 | TGTGCCAGCAGTCAGTCTAGCGTACGCTACAATGAGCAGTTCTTC | CASSQSSVRYNEQFF
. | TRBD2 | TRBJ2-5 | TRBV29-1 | TGCAGCGTCGGCGGGACTAGCGGGAGACAAGCCCCAGAGACCCAGTACTTC | CSVGGTSGRQAPETQYF
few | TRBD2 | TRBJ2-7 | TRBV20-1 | TGCAGTGTTCCCGTGACTAGCGGTGGTCCCTACGAGCAGTACTTC | CSVPVTSGGPYEQYF
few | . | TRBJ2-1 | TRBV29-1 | TGCAGCGTTGAAGGTCCCAGGGTTCGCAATGAGCAGTTCTTC | CSVEGPRVRNEQFF
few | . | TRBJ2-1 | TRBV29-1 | TGCAGCGCCAAGGGGGGGCTAATGTACAATGAGCAGTTCTTC | CSAKGGLMYNEQFF
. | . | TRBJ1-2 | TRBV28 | TGTGCCAGCAGAGGACAGTCCTATGGCTACACCTTC | CASRGQSYGYTF
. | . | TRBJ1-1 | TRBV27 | TGTGCCAGCAGTTTAGGGGAGTACACTGAAGCTTTCTTT | CASSLGEYTEAFF